These T cell receptor beta chains were read from a single sample in a study of control samples from healthy donors and cancer patients. Libraries were prepared by immunoSEQ multiplex PCR; TCRdb keeps only in-frame clonotypes and omits some of them. The top ten clones hold around 3.9% of a sample with about 120,000 clones, 88% of them seen once. The source material was PBMCs. All receptors derive from a woman aged 60-75 years with lung cancer. CDR3s include the opening cysteine and the closing phenylalanine or tryptophan. D genes are given only for firm matches. Clone sizes are given selectively: once, few, many, or a class where the clone is expanded.

12,.,TRBV6-2/TRBV6-3,TRBJ2-1,.,CASSYLINEQFF,TGTGCCAGCAGTTACTTGATAAATGAGCAGTTCTTC
16,.,TRBV6-1,TRBJ2-3,TRBD1,CASSEGGGQGLDTQYF,TGTGCCAGCAGTGAAGGGGGGGGACAGGGGTTAGATACGCAGTATTTT
15,.,TRBV7-3,TRBJ2-1,TRBD2,CASREGTSEVDEQFF,TGTGCCAGCAGGGAGGGGACTAGCGAGGTCGATGAGCAGTTCTTC
13,.,TRBV3-1/TRBV3-2,TRBJ1-5,.,CASSQGRIEPQHF,TGTGCCAGCAGCCAAGGCAGGATAGAGCCCCAGCATTTT
15,.,TRBV6-2/TRBV6-3,TRBJ1-1,.,CASSYSWGRATEAFF,TGTGCCAGCAGTTACAGTTGGGGGAGGGCCACTGAAGCTTTCTTT
13,.,TRBV11-3,TRBJ1-1,.,CASSLGVATEAFF,TGTGCCAGCAGCTTAGGAGTGGCCACTGAAGCTTTCTTT
15,few,TRBV3-1/TRBV3-2,TRBJ2-5,.,CASSQRGSGQETQYF,TGTGCCAGCAGCCAAAGGGGGTCGGGACAAGAGACCCAGTACTTC
14,.,TRBV18,TRBJ1-1,.,CASSLKQGLTEAFF,TGTGCCAGCTCACTGAAACAGGGCCTCACTGAAGCTTTCTTT
14,.,TRBV19,TRBJ1-5,.,CASSPGGGNQPQHF,TGTGCCAGTAGTCCCGGGGGTGGGAATCAGCCCCAGCATTTT
15,.,TRBV25-1,TRBJ2-2,TRBD2,CASSEAGVRSGELFF,TGTGCCAGCAGTGAAGCGGGAGTCAGGTCCGGGGAGCTGTTTTTT